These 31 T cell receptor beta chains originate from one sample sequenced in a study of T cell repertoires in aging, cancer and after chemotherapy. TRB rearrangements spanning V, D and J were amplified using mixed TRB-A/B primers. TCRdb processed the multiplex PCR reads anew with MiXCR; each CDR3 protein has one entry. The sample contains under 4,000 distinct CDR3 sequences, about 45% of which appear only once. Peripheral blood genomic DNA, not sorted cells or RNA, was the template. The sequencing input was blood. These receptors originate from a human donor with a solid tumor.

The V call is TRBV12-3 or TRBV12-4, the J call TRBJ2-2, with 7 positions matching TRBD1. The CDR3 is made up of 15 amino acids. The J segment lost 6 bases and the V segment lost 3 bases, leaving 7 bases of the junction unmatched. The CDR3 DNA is TGTGCCAGCAGTTTTAACAGGGGACCGGCCGGGGAGCTGTTTTTT. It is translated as CASSFNRGPAGELFF.

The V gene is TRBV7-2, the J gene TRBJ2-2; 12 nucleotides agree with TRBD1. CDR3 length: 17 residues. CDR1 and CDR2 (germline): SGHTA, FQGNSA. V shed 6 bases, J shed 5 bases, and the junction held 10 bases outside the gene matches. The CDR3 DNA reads TGTGCCAGCAGTTCCGCCCGGGGACAGGGGGCGACCGGGGAGCTGTTTTTT. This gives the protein CASSSARGQGATGELFF.

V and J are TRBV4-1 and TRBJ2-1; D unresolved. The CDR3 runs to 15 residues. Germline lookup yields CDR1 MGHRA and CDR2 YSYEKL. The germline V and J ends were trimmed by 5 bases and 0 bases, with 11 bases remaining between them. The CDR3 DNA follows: TGCGCCAGCAGCTTGACGGAAAGCTCCTACAATGAGCAGTTCTTC. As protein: CASSLTESSYNEQFF.

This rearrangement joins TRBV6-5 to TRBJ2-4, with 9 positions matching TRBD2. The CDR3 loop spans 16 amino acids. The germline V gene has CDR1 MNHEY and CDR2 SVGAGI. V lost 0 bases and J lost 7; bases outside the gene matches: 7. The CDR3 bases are TGTGCCAGCAGTTACTCGCCTAGCGGGGCAGGGAACATTCAGTACTTC. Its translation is CASSYSPSGAGNIQYF.

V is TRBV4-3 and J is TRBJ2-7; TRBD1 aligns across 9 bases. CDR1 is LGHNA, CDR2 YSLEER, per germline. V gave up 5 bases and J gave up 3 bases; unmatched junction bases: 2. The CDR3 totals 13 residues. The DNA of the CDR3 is TGCGCCAGCAGCTCGGGACAGGGCTACGAGCAGTACTTC. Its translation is CASSSGQGYEQYF.

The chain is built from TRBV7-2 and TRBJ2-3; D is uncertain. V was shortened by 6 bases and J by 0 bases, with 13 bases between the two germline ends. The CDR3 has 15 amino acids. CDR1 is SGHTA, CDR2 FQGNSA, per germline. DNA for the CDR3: TGTGCCAGCAGTGCTCGACTCTCTAGCACAGATACGCAGTATTTT. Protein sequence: CASSARLSSTDTQYF.

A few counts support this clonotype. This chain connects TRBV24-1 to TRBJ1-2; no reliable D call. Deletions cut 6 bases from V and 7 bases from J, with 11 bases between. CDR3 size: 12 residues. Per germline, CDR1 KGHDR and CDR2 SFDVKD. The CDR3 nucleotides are TGTGCCACCAGTCAGTCTGGTCTTGGCTACACCTTC. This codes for CATSQSGLGYTF.

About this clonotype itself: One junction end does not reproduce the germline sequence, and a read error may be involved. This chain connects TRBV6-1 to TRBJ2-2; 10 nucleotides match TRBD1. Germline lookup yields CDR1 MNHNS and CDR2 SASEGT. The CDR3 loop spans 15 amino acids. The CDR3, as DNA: TGTGCCATCAGTACCGGGACAGGGGTCACCGGGGAGCTGTTTTTT. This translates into CAISTGTGVTGELFF.

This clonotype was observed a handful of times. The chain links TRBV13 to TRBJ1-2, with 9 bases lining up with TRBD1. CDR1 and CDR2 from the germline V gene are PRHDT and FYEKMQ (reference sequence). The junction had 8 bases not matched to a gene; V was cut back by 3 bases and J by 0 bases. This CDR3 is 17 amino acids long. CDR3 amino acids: CASSFYRGRIPNYGYTF. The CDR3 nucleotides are TGTGCCAGCAGCTTCTACAGGGGGCGCATCCCTAACTATGGCTACACCTTC.

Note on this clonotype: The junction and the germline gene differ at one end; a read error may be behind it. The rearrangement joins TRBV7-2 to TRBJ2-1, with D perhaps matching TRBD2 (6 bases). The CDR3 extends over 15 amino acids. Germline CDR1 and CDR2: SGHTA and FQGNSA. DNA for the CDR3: TGTGCCAGCAGCTTAAGTGCGGGATCCTTCAATGAGCAGTTCTTC. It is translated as CASSLSAGSFNEQFF.

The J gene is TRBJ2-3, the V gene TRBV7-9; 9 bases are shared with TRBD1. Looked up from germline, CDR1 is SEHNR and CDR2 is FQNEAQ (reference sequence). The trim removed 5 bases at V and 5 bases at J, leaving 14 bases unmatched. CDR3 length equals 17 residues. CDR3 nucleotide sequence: TGTGCCAGCAGCCCCCATTTAAAGGGACAGGGAGGAGATACGCAGTATTTT. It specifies CASSPHLKGQGGDTQYF.

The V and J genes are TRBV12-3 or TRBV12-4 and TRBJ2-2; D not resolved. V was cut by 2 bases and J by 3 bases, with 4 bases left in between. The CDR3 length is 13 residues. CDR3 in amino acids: CASSLYDTGELFF. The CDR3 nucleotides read TGTGCCAGCAGTTTATACGACACCGGGGAGCTGTTTTTT.

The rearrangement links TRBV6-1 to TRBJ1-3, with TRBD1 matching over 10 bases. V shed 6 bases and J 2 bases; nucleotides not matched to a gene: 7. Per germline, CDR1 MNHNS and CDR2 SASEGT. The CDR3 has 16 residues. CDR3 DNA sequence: TGTGCCAGCAGAGAGCCCGGGACAGGGGCTGGAAACACCATATATTTT. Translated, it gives CASREPGTGAGNTIYF.

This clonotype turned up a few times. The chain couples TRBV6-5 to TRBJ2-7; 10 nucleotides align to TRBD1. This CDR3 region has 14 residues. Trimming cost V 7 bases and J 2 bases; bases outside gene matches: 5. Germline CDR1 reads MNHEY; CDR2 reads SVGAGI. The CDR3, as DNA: TGTGCCAGCAAGGACAGGGGGAACACCTACGAGCAGTACTTC. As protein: CASKDRGNTYEQYF.

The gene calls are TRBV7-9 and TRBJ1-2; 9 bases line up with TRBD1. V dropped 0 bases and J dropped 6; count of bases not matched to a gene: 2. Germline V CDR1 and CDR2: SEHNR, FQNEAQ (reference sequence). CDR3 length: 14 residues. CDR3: CASSLAGTGNGYTF. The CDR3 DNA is TGTGCCAGCAGCTTAGCTGGGACAGGGAATGGCTACACCTTC.

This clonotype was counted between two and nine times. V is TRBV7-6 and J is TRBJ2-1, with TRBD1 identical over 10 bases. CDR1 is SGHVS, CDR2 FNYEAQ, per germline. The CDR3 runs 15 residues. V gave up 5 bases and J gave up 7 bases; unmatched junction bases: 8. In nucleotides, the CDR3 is TGTGCCAGCAGCCCGGGGGGACAGGGGTTGAATGAGCAGTTCTTC. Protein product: CASSPGGQGLNEQFF. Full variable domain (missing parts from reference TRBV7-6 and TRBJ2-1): GAGVSQSPRYKVTKRGQDVALRCDPISGHVSLYWYRQALGQGPEFLTYFNYEAQQDKSGLPNDRFSAERPEGSISTLTIQRTEQRDSAMYRCASSPGGQGLNEQFFGPGTRLTVL.

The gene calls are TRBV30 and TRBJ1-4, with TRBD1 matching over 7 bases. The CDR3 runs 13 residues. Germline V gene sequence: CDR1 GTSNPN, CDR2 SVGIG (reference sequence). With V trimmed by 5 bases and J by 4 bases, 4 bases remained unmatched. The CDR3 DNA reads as TGTGCCTGGGGGACAGCGGTTAATGAAAAACTGTTTTTT. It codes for CAWGTAVNEKLFF.

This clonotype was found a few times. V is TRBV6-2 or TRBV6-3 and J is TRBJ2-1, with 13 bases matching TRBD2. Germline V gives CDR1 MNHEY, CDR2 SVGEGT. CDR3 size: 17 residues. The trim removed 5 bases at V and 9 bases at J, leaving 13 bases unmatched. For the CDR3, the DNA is TGTGCCAGCAGTGGATTAGGGACTAGCGGGATCCAGGGTGAGCAGTTCTTC. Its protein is CASSGLGTSGIQGEQFF.

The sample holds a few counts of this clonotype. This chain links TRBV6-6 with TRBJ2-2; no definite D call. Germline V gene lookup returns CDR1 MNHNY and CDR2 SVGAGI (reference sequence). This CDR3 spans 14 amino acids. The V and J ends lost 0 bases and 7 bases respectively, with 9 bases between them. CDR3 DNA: TGTGCCAGCAGTTACTCGATCCGAAGCGGGGAGCTGTTTTTT. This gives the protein CASSYSIRSGELFF.

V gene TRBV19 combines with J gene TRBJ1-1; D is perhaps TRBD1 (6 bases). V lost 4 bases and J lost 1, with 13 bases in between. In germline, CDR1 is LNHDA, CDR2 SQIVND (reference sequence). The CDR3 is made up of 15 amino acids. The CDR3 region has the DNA TGTGCCAGTAGTAGGCGGACAGCCCAGAACACTGAAGCTTTCTTT. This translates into CASSRRTAQNTEAFF.

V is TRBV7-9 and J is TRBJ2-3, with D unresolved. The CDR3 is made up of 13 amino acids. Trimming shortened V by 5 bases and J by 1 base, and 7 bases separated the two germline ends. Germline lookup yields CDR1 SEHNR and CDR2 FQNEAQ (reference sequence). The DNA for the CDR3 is TGTGCCAGCAGCCCTAGGGGCACAGATACGCAGTATTTT. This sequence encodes CASSPRGTDTQYF.

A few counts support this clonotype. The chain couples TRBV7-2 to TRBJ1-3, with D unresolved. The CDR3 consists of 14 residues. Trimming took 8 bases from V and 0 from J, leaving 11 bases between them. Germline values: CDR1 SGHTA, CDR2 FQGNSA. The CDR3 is CASAKASSGNTIYF. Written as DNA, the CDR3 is TGTGCCAGCGCTAAGGCCAGCTCTGGAAACACCATATATTTT.

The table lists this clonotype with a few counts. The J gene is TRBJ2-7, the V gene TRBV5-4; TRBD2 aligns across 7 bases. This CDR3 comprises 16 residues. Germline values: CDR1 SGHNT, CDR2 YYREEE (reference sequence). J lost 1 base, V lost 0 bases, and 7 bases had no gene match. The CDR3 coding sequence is TGTGCCAGCAGCTTGGCTTCGACTAGCCCTTCCTACGAGCAGTACTTC. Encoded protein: CASSLASTSPSYEQYF.

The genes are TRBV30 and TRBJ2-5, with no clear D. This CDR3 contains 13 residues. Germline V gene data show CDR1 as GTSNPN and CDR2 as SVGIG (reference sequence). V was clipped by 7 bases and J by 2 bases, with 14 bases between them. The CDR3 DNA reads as TGTGCCTCCGAGTCGACTCAACAAGAGACCCAGTACTTC. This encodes CASESTQQETQYF.

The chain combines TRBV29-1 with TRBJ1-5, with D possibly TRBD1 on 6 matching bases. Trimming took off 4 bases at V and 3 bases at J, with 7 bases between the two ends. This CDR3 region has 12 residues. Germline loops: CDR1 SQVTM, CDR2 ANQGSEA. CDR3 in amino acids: CSVGGANQPQHF. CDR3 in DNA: TGCAGCGTTGGGGGGGCCAATCAGCCCCAGCATTTT.

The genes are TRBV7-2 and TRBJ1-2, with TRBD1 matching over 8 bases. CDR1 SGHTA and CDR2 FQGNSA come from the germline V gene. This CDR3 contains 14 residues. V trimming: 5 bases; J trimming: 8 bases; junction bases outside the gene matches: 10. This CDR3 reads CASSPGQAFRGYTF. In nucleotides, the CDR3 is TGTGCCAGCAGCCCGGGACAGGCTTTTAGGGGCTACACCTTC.

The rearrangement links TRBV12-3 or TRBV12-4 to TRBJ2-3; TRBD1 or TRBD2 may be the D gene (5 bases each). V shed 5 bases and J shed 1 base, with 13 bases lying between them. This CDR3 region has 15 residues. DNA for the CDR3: TGTGCCAGCAGTCCGGGACGGACACGCACAGATACGCAGTATTTT. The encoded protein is CASSPGRTRTDTQYF.

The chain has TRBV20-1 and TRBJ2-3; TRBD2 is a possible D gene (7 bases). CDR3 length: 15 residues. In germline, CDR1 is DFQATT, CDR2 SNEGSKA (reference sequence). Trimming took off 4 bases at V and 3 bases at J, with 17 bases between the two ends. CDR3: CSAKDLAGATDTQYF. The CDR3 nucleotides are TGCAGTGCTAAAGATCTGGCGGGGGCGACAGATACGCAGTATTTT.

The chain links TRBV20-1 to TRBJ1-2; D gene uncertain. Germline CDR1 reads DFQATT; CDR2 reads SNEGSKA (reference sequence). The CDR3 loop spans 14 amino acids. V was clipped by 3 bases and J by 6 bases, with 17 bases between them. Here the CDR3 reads CSASGAQITDGYTF. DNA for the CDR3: TGCAGTGCTAGCGGAGCCCAGATCACCGATGGCTACACCTTC.

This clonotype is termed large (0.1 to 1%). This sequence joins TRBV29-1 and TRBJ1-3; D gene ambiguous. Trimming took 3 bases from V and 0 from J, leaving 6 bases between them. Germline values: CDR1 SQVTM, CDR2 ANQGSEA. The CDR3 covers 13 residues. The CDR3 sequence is CSVEAASGNTIYF. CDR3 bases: TGCAGCGTTGAGGCAGCCTCTGGAAACACCATATATTTT.

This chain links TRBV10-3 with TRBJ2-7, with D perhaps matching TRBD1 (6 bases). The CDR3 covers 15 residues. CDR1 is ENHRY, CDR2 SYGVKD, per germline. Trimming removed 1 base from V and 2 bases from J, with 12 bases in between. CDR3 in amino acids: CAISEWQGRPYEQYF. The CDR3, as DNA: TGTGCCATCAGTGAGTGGCAGGGGCGCCCCTACGAGCAGTACTTC.